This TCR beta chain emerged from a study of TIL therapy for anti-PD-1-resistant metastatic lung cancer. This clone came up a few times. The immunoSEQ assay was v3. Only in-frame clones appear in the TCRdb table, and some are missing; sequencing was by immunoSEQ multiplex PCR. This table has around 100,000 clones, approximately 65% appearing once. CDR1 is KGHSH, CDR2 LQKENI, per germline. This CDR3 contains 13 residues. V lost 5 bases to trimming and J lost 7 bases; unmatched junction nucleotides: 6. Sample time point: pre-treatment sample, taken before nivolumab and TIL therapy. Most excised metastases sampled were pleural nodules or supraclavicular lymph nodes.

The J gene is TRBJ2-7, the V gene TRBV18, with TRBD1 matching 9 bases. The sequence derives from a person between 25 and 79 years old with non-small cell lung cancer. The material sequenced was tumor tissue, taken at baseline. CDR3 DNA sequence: TGTGCCAGCTCAGAGGGGACAGGGAGAGAGCAGTACTTC. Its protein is CASSEGTGREQYF.